This entry describes one TCR beta chain. Assay: immunoSEQ multiplex PCR; the TCRdb copy retains only in-frame clones and omits some. The sample shows 220,000 or so clones, 85% to 90% of them seen only once. This sample is part of a study of blood T cell repertoires in COVID-19. J lost 7 bases, V lost 4 bases, and 9 bases had no gene match. The CDR3 has 15 amino acids. The V gene's germline CDR1 is SNHLY and CDR2 FYNNEI. The receptor's source is a man aged 50-59 years who had been exposed to COVID-19. The chain employs TRBV2 and TRBJ2-2; 7 bases map to TRBD1. The material sequenced was PBMCs or T cells enriched from blood (not recorded which). The CDR3 spells CASSATDREGGELFF. The CDR3 bases are TGTGCCAGCAGTGCAACAGACAGGGAAGGCGGGGAGCTGTTTTTT.